Below, 21 T cell receptor beta chains from the same sample are listed, as sequenced in a study of CXCR3-negative and CXCR3-positive naive CD8 T cells. The study's findings and limits: CXCR3-positive naive cells carried more hydrophobic TRB CDR3s than CXCR3-negative ones.

These TCRs are of unknown antigen specificity. Via 5' RACE with UMI labels, TRB cDNA libraries were prepared. One entry per CDR3 protein, without DNA, is what TCRdb gives after re-calling the 5' RACE reads. Its table lists approximately 98,000 distinct CDR3 sequences. The sequenced sample consisted of naive CXCR3+ CD8+ T cells from blood. This sample's subset: CD45RO-CCR7+CD27+CD95- naive CD8+ T cells expressing CXCR3 (TNR3+). These TCRs come from a human donor in good health. Some clones in this sample may be carry-over from other donors' samples.

The V and J genes are TRBV7-9 and TRBJ2-5; TCRdb reports TRBD1, a call that lacks DNA to check it against. Looked up from germline, CDR1 is SEHNR and CDR2 is FQNEAQ (reference sequence). This CDR3 has 13 residues. CDR3 sequence: CASRLPGAETQYF.

This rearrangement joins TRBV29-1 to TRBJ2-1; the D call of TRBD2 rests on TCRdb alone, since no DNA is present to check it. Germline V lookup: CDR1 SQVTM, CDR2 ANQGSEA. The CDR3 spans 15 residues. The CDR3 spells CSVELGSSSYNEQFF.

CDR3 in amino acids: CAIRVAGEETQYF. The chain joins TRBV10-3 to TRBJ2-5; with no DNA, the TCRdb D assignment of TRBD2 cannot be verified. CDR1 and CDR2 from the germline V gene are ENHRY and SYGVKD. The CDR3 loop spans 13 amino acids.

The chain carries TRBV14 and TRBJ1-1. This CDR3 region has 13 residues. CDR1 and CDR2 from the germline V gene are SGHDN and FVKESK. The CDR3 reads CASSLELNTEAFF. The full variable domain, rest sourced from reference TRBV14 and TRBJ1-1, is EAGVTQFPSHSVIEKGQTVTLRCDPISGHDNLYWYRRVMGKEIKFLLHFVKESKQDESGMPNNRFLAERTGGTYSTLKVQPAELEDSGVYFCASSLELNTEAFFGQGTRLTVV.

The chain combines TRBV20-1 with TRBJ2-1; absent DNA, TCRdb's TRBD2 call cannot be checked. The CDR3 consists of 18 residues. Germline CDR1 DFQATT, CDR2 SNEGSKA (reference sequence). CDR3 sequence: CSARDPGVAGGRWNEQFF.

This chain connects TRBV10-1 to TRBJ2-3; the D call from TCRdb, TRBD1, cannot be confirmed without DNA. This CDR3 is 15 amino acids long. Germline V gene sequence: CDR1 WNHNN, CDR2 SYGVQD (reference sequence). CDR3 sequence reads: CASKGKDSHRDTQYF.

The chain joins TRBV4-2 to TRBJ2-2. CDR1 and CDR2 (germline): LGHNA, YNFKEQ. This CDR3 spans 15 amino acids. CDR3 region: CASSQVVENTGELFF.

J is TRBJ2-7 and V is TRBV11-2; the TCRdb call, TRBD2, lacks DNA for checking. The CDR3 length is 17 residues. Germline loops: CDR1 SGHAT, CDR2 FQNNGV. CDR3: CASSRPTGLAGSYEQYF. The full variable domain, its missing parts supplied by reference TRBV11-2 and TRBJ2-7, is EAGVAQSPRYKIIEKRQSVAFWCNPISGHATLYWYQQILGQGPKLLIQFQNNGVVDDSQLPKDRFSAERLKGVDSTLKIQPAKLEDSAVYLCASSRPTGLAGSYEQYFGPGTRLTVT.

V and J are TRBV7-9 and TRBJ2-4; TCRdb proposes TRBD1, but this gene call is untestable without DNA. Germline V gives CDR1 SEHNR, CDR2 FQNEAQ (reference sequence). The CDR3 is 15 amino acids. CDR3 loop: CAGSLIGVGKNIQYF.

The chain uses TRBV2 and TRBJ2-5; absent DNA, TCRdb's TRBD1 call cannot be checked. This CDR3 spans 12 amino acids. Germline-derived CDR1 and CDR2 are SNHLY and FYNNEI. The CDR3 loop reads CASWGPAETQYF. Supplemented by reference TRBV2 and TRBJ2-5, the full variable domain reads EPEVTQTPSHQVTQMGQEVILRCVPISNHLYFYWYRQILGQKVEFLVSFYNNEISEKSEIFDDQFSVERPDGSNFTLKIRSTKLEDSAMYFCASWGPAETQYFGPGTRLLVL.

This sequence joins TRBV19 and TRBJ2-3; TCRdb picks TRBD1, but there is no DNA to check that call. This CDR3 is built from 16 residues. Germline V gene sequence: CDR1 LNHDA, CDR2 SQIVND (reference sequence). The CDR3 here is CASKLGRGSFTDTEYF.

CDR3 protein: CSVEGLTGQETQYF. This chain joins TRBV29-1 and TRBJ2-5; TCRdb selects TRBD1, and the lack of DNA leaves this call unchecked. Germline V CDR1 and CDR2: SQVTM, ANQGSEA. The CDR3 length is 14 residues.

The gene calls are TRBV12-3 or TRBV12-4 and TRBJ1-5; lacking DNA, the TRBD1 call made by TCRdb goes unchecked. This CDR3 has 15 residues. Here the CDR3 reads CASSSDRAFNQPQHF.

J is TRBJ2-5 and V is TRBV7-3. CDR3 size: 15 residues. Germline lookup yields CDR1 SGHTA and CDR2 FQGTGA. CDR3 residues: CASSLMGNLEETQYF.

The rearrangement links TRBV29-1 to TRBJ2-1; the TRBD2 assignment by TCRdb is unverifiable without DNA. The CDR3 runs 14 residues. Per the germline V gene, CDR1 is SQVTM and CDR2 is ANQGSEA. The CDR3 protein is CSVGRARAYNEQFF.

The chain links TRBV29-1 to TRBJ2-4; the D call of TRBD1 rests on TCRdb alone, since no DNA is present to check it. This CDR3 is 11 amino acids long. Germline assignment: CDR1 SQVTM and CDR2 ANQGSEA. The CDR3 loop is CSVPTGDIQYF. Filled out from reference TRBV29-1 and TRBJ2-4, the complete variable domain reads SAVISQKPSRDICQRGTSLTIQCQVDSQVTMMFWYRQQPGQSLTLIATANQGSEATYESGFVIDKFPISRPNLTFSTLTVSNMSPEDSSIYLCSVPTGDIQYFGAGTRLSVL.

The rearrangement links TRBV12-5 to TRBJ2-2. This CDR3 has 14 residues. Germline CDR1 and CDR2: LGHNT and FRNRAP. This CDR3 is CASGRTENTGELFF.

The rearrangement uses TRBV9 and TRBJ2-7; the TCRdb D gene call, TRBD1, has no DNA to confirm it. CDR3 length: 13 amino acids. Germline CDR1 is SGDLS and CDR2 is YYNGEE. The CDR3: CASSGRVTDEQYF.

The CDR3 loop is CSARGFGQGAGELFF. The chain is built from TRBV20-1 and TRBJ2-2; the D call of TRBD1 rests on TCRdb alone, since no DNA is present to check it. This CDR3 has 15 residues. The germline V gene encodes CDR1 DFQATT and CDR2 SNEGSKA (reference sequence).

This chain uses TRBV6-2 or TRBV6-3 with TRBJ2-7. CDR3 length equals 15 residues. Germline V CDR1 and CDR2: MNHEY, SVGEGT. This chain's CDR3 is CASSYDLEGSYEQYF.

The chain joins TRBV30 to TRBJ2-7; TCRdb names TRBD2, which stays unverified in the absence of DNA. CDR3 length equals 16 residues. In germline, CDR1 is GTSNPN, CDR2 SVGIG (reference sequence). The CDR3 loop is CAWSSGNPSPPYEQYF. The whole variable domain, remainder taken from reference TRBV30 and TRBJ2-7, is SQTIHQWPATLVQPVGSPLSLECTVEGTSNPNLYWYRQAAGRGLQLLFYSVGIGQISSEVPQNLSASRPQDRQFILSSKKLLLSDSGFYLCAWSSGNPSPPYEQYFGPGTRLTVT.